These 10 T cell receptor beta chains were all obtained from the same sample, sequenced in a study of blood T cell repertoires in COVID-19. Only in-frame clones appear in the TCRdb table, and some are missing; sequencing was by immunoSEQ multiplex PCR. The table shows 70,000 to 95,000 clones, with around 83% occurring only once. The source material was peripheral blood. The receptors here all came from a woman in her forties or fifties with acute or convalescent COVID-19.

This clone has only one observation. The chain uses TRBV3-1 (or the pseudogene TRBV3-2) and TRBJ2-1; D is possibly TRBD2 (6 bases). Per germline, CDR1 LGHDT and CDR2 YNNKEL (reference sequence). V was clipped by 4 bases and J by 5 bases, with 15 bases between them. This CDR3 is built from 15 residues. The CDR3, as DNA: TGTGCCAGCAGCCGGGACCCCGGGAGCCACAATGAGCAGTTCTTC. Its protein product is CASSRDPGSHNEQFF.

This clone occurred once. The chain carries TRBV7-8 and TRBJ2-1; 8 bases agree with TRBD2. The V and J ends lost 4 bases and 7 bases, in that order; junction bases with no gene match: 12. Germline V gives CDR1 SGHVS, CDR2 FQNEAQ. The CDR3 has 16 residues. The CDR3: CASSYRGGWWRNEQFF. CDR3 DNA sequence: TGTGCCAGCAGCTACCGGGGGGGTTGGTGGCGGAATGAGCAGTTCTTC.

This clone was recorded once. The CDR3 loop is CASSYSTSSIHGELFF. DNA for the CDR3: TGTGCCAGCAGTTACTCGACTAGCTCGATCCACGGGGAGCTGTTTTTT. The chain recombines TRBV6-2 or TRBV6-3 with TRBJ2-2; 7 bases agree with TRBD2. Germline V gene data show CDR1 as MNHEY and CDR2 as SVGEGT. With V trimmed by 0 bases and J by 7 bases, 8 bases remained unmatched. The CDR3 spans 16 residues.

The chain recombines TRBV7-3 with TRBJ2-5; 7 bases match TRBD2. CDR1 is SGHTA, CDR2 FQGTGA, per germline. CDR3 length equals 13 residues. V gave up 3 bases and J gave up 5 bases; unmatched junction bases: 3. Here the CDR3 reads CASSFGLGETQYF. In DNA form, the CDR3 reads TGTGCCAGCAGCTTCGGACTAGGGGAGACCCAGTACTTC.

This clone was counted a few times. The V call is TRBV18, the J call TRBJ1-4; 8 bases agree with TRBD1. The germline V gene encodes CDR1 KGHSH and CDR2 LQKENI. The CDR3 covers 15 residues. With V trimmed by 5 bases and J by 8 bases, 10 bases remained unmatched. CDR3 protein: CASSTRTGREEKLFF. CDR3 nucleotides: TGTGCCAGCTCAACTCGGACAGGGCGGGAAGAAAAACTGTTTTTT.

The chain is built from TRBV13 and TRBJ2-3; 12 bases are a match to TRBD2. The CDR3 length is 21 residues. Per germline, CDR1 PRHDT and CDR2 FYEKMQ (reference sequence). V gave up 5 bases and J gave up 6 bases; unmatched junction bases: 24. CDR3 protein: CASSPPSFTSGGLSLEDTQYF. In nucleotides, the CDR3 is TGTGCCAGCAGCCCTCCTTCCTTCACTAGCGGGGGGCTCTCCCTGGAGGATACGCAGTATTTT.

V gene TRBV7-9 combines with J gene TRBJ2-1; 9 bases match TRBD2. Germline CDR1 SEHNR, CDR2 FQNEAQ (reference sequence). J gave up 9 bases and V 2 bases, and 11 bases lay outside the gene matches. CDR3 size: 16 residues. Here the CDR3 reads CASSLFSGRVRGEQFF. The CDR3, as DNA: TGTGCCAGCAGCTTATTTAGCGGGAGAGTCAGGGGTGAGCAGTTCTTC.

This chain connects TRBV28 to TRBJ1-4, with 7 bases fitting TRBD1. V lost 3 bases to trimming and J lost 5 bases; unmatched junction nucleotides: 6. The CDR3 spans 15 residues. CDR1 is MDHEN, CDR2 SYDVKM, per germline. The CDR3 reads CASSFPTGANEKLFF. The CDR3 region has the DNA TGTGCCAGCAGTTTCCCAACAGGGGCCAATGAAAAACTGTTTTTT.

J is TRBJ1-6 and V is TRBV9; TRBD1 matches at 8 bases. Germline V CDR1 and CDR2: SGDLS, YYNGEE. The CDR3 sequence is 14 residues long. Unmatched junction bases numbered 0, after V lost 0 bases and J lost 7 bases. The CDR3 region has the DNA TGTGCCAGCAGCGTAGGACAGGGGAATTCACCCCTCCACTTT. The encoded protein is CASSVGQGNSPLHF.

The chain couples TRBV11-2 to TRBJ1-1, with 9 bases matching TRBD1. This CDR3 has 16 residues. In germline, CDR1 is SGHAT, CDR2 FQNNGV. The V gene end was trimmed by 5 bases and the J gene end by 6 bases; junction bases not matched to a gene: 13. The CDR3 sequence: CASSPKDPDRGSEAFF. The CDR3 DNA reads as TGTGCCAGCAGCCCAAAAGACCCGGACAGGGGTTCTGAAGCTTTCTTT.